The 25 T cell receptor beta chains reported below all come from one sample, sequenced in a study of T cell clonality in common variable immunodeficiency. Generated by immunoSEQ multiplex PCR, the TCRdb table keeps only in-frame clones and is missing some. The sample was found to contain about 60,000 clones, and every one recurs. The source material was peripheral blood mononuclear cells. The source is a person aged 18 to 75 in good health.

With regard to this clone: The CDR3 end is not reached by the read, which stops 3 residues before it; the germline J gene fills it in. The chain employs TRBV7-9 and TRBJ1-5, with 8 bases matching TRBD1. CDR1 and CDR2 from the germline V gene are SEHNR and FQNEAQ (reference sequence). CDR3 length: 14 amino acids. After removal of 4 bases from V and 6 bases from J, the junction contained 5 bases not matched to a gene. The sequenced part of the CDR3 DNA is TGTGCCAGCAGCTCCGGACAGGGACTTCAGCCC. Amino acid sequence: CASSSGQGLQP. The full CDR3 protein is CASSSGQGLQPQHF.

This clone was seen at least ten times. Read data end 3 residues before the CDR3 end; the end is taken from the germline J gene. The J gene is TRBJ1-2, the V gene TRBV5-1, with TRBD1 as a possible D gene (5 bases). This CDR3 is built from 15 residues. The germline V gene has CDR1 SGHRS and CDR2 YFSETQ. V dropped 0 bases and J dropped 6 bases, with 15 bases sitting between them. The CDR3 sequence: CASSLAGRDFDGYTF. The sequenced part of the CDR3 DNA is TGCGCCAGCAGCTTGGCTGGCAGGGATTTCGATGGC.

This clone appeared many times. The read ends 3 residues before the CDR3 terminus; that terminus is restored from the germline J gene. This chain uses TRBV11-2 with TRBJ2-1, with 8 positions matching TRBD1. Trimming removed 2 bases from V and 3 bases from J; junction bases left unmatched: 0. CDR1 is SGHAT and CDR2 is FQNNGV in the germline V gene. The CDR3 covers 14 residues. Incomplete CDR3 DNA: TGTGCCAGCAGCTTAACAGGGGGCTACAATGAG. Protein sequence: CASSLTGGYNE. The whole CDR3 sequence reads CASSLTGGYNEQFF.

Ten or more counts support this clone. The read falls 3 residues short of the CDR3 end, and the missing part is taken from the germline J gene. The genes are TRBV2 and TRBJ2-3; TRBD2 aligns across 7 bases. The CDR3 runs to 15 residues. The trim removed 8 bases at V and 3 bases at J, leaving 11 bases unmatched. Germline CDR1 and CDR2: SNHLY and FYNNEI. Incomplete CDR3 DNA: TGTGCCAGCCCCGAAACGGGCGGGAGAACAGATACG. Translated: CASPETGGRTDT. From start to end, the CDR3 is CASPETGGRTDTQYF.

This clone was picked up many times. The observed sequence ends 3 residues before the CDR3 terminus, with the missing tail filled in from the germline J gene. The gene calls are TRBV7-3 and TRBJ2-1; D perhaps matches TRBD2 (6 bases). The CDR3 runs to 15 residues. With 1 base removed from V and 2 bases from J, the gap between germline ends came to 9 bases. The germline gives CDR1 SGHTA, CDR2 FQGTGA. CDR3 in amino acids: CASSLSGETYNEQFF. CDR3 DNA, as far as it was read: TGTGCCAGCAGCTTAAGCGGGGAAACCTACAATGAG.

To note about this clone: From the germline J gene comes the end of the CDR3, since the read stops 3 residues before it. The chain employs TRBV5-3 and TRBJ2-3; 9 bases fit TRBD2. TRBV5-3 qualifies as an ORF whose function is uncertain. CDR3 length: 18 amino acids. V shed 4 bases, J shed 2 bases, and the junction held 14 bases outside the gene matches. Here the CDR3 reads CARSPRTLAGENTDTQYF. The sequenced part of the CDR3 DNA is TGTGCCAGAAGCCCCCGGACTTTAGCGGGGGAAAACACAGATACG.

This clone has more than one count but fewer than ten. The CDR3 is CASSPRQGWTEAFF. The CDR3 bases that were read are TGTGCCAGCAGTCCAAGACAGGGGTGGACTGAA. The chain is built from TRBV2 and TRBJ1-1, with TRBD1 identical over 8 bases. The read ends 3 residues early relative to the CDR3; the germline J gene fills the gap. Per the germline V gene, CDR1 is SNHLY and CDR2 is FYNNEI. This CDR3 comprises 14 residues. The V segment lost 5 bases and the J segment 5 bases; nucleotides outside the gene matches: 7.

This clone was seen at least ten times. The missing CDR3 end, 3 residues past where the read stops, is filled in from the germline J gene. This sequence joins TRBV19 and TRBJ1-2, with 10 bases identical to TRBD1. This CDR3 has 13 residues. V lost 5 bases and J lost 4; bases outside the gene matches: 1. Per the germline V gene, CDR1 is LNHDA and CDR2 is SQIVND (reference sequence). The CDR3 loop reads CASSGTGAYGYTF. The sequenced part of the CDR3 DNA is TGTGCCAGTAGTGGGACAGGGGCCTATGGC.

This clone came up a few times. The read is 3 residues too short to cover the CDR3 end, so that end is filled in from the germline J gene. The chain combines TRBV5-1 with TRBJ2-7, with 12 bases aligning to TRBD2. V dropped 4 bases and J dropped 4; count of bases not matched to a gene: 6. CDR3 length: 15 residues. Germline-derived CDR1 and CDR2 are SGHRS and YFSETQ. The covered CDR3 bases are TGCGCCAGCAGCCTAGCGGGGGGGCCAGAATACGAG. It specifies CASSLAGGPEYE. The full CDR3 is CASSLAGGPEYEQYF.

This clone was counted ten times or more. The CDR3 end lies 3 residues beyond the end of the read and is filled in from the germline J gene. The chain combines TRBV20-1 with TRBJ1-2, with a weak D call TRBD1 (5 bases). V was pared by 3 bases and J by 3 bases, with 11 bases between. Germline loops: CDR1 DFQATT, CDR2 SNEGSKA (reference sequence). The CDR3 loop spans 13 amino acids. CDR3 sequence: CSARGGGYYGYTF. The part of the CDR3 DNA that was read is TGCAGTGCTAGGGGTGGGGGGTACTATGGC.

Ten or more counts support this clone. Read data end 3 residues before the CDR3 end; the end is taken from the germline J gene. The V and J genes are TRBV10-3 and TRBJ1-1; D is uncertain. V lost 2 bases and J lost 1, with 5 bases in between. CDR1 and CDR2 from the germline V gene are ENHRY and SYGVKD. The CDR3 runs to 13 residues. CDR3 DNA (partial): TGTGCCATCAGTGAGACAGAGAACACTGAA. It encodes CAISETENTE. Given in full, the CDR3 is CAISETENTEAFF.

This clone was observed a handful of times. The missing CDR3 end, 3 residues past where the read stops, is filled in from the germline J gene. This specimen includes other DNA sequences encoding the same CDR3. The genes are TRBV7-9 and TRBJ2-7; 7 bases map to TRBD1. CDR1 and CDR2 from the germline V gene are SEHNR and FQNEAQ (reference sequence). Unmatched junction bases numbered 6, after V lost 5 bases and J lost 2 bases. This CDR3 spans 14 amino acids. CDR3 protein: CASSLRDRAYEQYF. The DNA read from the CDR3 is TGTGCCAGCAGCCTAAGGGACAGAGCCTACGAG.

This clone was observed many times. The missing CDR3 end, 3 residues past where the read stops, is filled in from the germline J gene. This chain connects TRBV7-9 to TRBJ2-1; D unclear. Trimming stripped 7 bases from V and 5 bases from J, with 18 bases between. Germline assignment: CDR1 SEHNR and CDR2 FQNEAQ (reference sequence). The CDR3 is made up of 15 amino acids. The covered CDR3 bases are TGTGCCAGCACCCTTAGCTATGATAAGGACAATGAG. This translates into CASTLSYDKDNE. The whole CDR3 protein reads CASTLSYDKDNEQFF.

This clone was counted many times. The CDR3 end falls 3 residues outside the read, so it is completed with the germline J gene. The chain joins TRBV20-1 to TRBJ2-1, with TRBD2 as a possible D gene (5 bases). The germline CDR1 and CDR2 sequences are DFQATT and SNEGSKA (reference sequence). CDR3 length: 12 amino acids. Trimming took off 5 bases at V and 8 bases at J, with 13 bases between the two ends. The part of the CDR3 DNA that was read is TGCAGTGCTCCCACCATACTAGATGAG. It yields the protein CSAPTILDE. In full, the CDR3 is CSAPTILDEQFF.

This clone appeared many times. The CDR3 end lies 3 residues beyond the end of the read and is filled in from the germline J gene. The sample holds other DNA sequences that translate to the same CDR3. The V gene is TRBV7-6, the J gene TRBJ1-1, with no clear D. The germline V and J ends were trimmed by 5 bases and 5 bases, with 18 bases remaining between them. The CDR3 contains 15 residues. Germline assignment: CDR1 SGHVS and CDR2 FNYEAQ. The part of the CDR3 DNA that was read is TGTGCCAGCAGCCTAAATGAGGGCGCGAGTACTGAA. It is translated as CASSLNEGASTE. From start to end, the CDR3 is CASSLNEGASTEAFF.

This clone was counted ten times or more. The read finishes 3 residues shy of the CDR3 end, and the germline J gene is used to complete it. The chain recombines TRBV20-1 with TRBJ2-7, with 9 bases lining up with TRBD2. The length of the CDR3 is 14 residues. CDR1 and CDR2 (germline): DFQATT, SNEGSKA (reference sequence). Germline trimming cut 5 bases from V and 3 bases from J; bases unmatched to any gene: 8. The CDR3 loop reads CSARVSGRNYEQYF. The part of the CDR3 DNA that was read is TGCAGTGCTCGAGTGAGCGGGAGGAACTACGAG.

This clone showed up many times. Coverage ceases 3 residues before the CDR3 finishes, and the germline J gene fills in the end. This chain uses TRBV4-1 with TRBJ1-1, with 9 bases aligning to TRBD1. Germline CDR1 is MGHRA and CDR2 is YSYEKL. CDR3 length: 15 amino acids. The trim removed 4 bases at V and 1 base at J, leaving 4 bases unmatched. The CDR3 bases that were read are TGCGCCAGCAGCCCCGAGGGACAGGGGAACACTGAA. Amino acid sequence: CASSPEGQGNTE. The full CDR3 is CASSPEGQGNTEAFF.

Note on this clone: The CDR3 end is not reached by the read, which stops 3 residues before it; the germline J gene fills it in. The rearrangement links TRBV7-9 to TRBJ1-1; a weak D match, TRBD1 (6 bases). The V gene's germline CDR1 is SEHNR and CDR2 FQNEAQ (reference sequence). The CDR3 is 11 residues long. Partial CDR3 DNA: TGTGCCAGCAGCAAGGGGGAAGGG. Translating gives CASSKGEG. The full CDR3 protein reads CASSKGEGAFF.

This clone was counted many times. The CDR3 is cut off 3 residues early in the read; its end comes from the germline J gene. The chain links TRBV5-1 to TRBJ1-2; 8 nucleotides match TRBD1. Germline assignment: CDR1 SGHRS and CDR2 YFSETQ. The CDR3 runs 15 residues. This CDR3 reads CASSPSGTGALRYTF. The CDR3 bases that were read are TGCGCCAGCAGCCCCTCGGGGACAGGAGCCCTGCGC.

This clone was observed many times. CDR3 sequence reads: CASSPTGTGVETQYF. CDR3 DNA (partial): TGTGCCAGCAGCCCCACCGGGACAGGGGTAGAGACC. The genes are TRBV5-6 and TRBJ2-5; 10 bases line up with TRBD1. The read terminates 3 residues before the CDR3 end, so the remaining end is supplied by the germline J gene. CDR1 is SGHDT, CDR2 YYEEEE, per germline. This CDR3 spans 15 amino acids. Unmatched junction bases numbered 7, after V lost 4 bases and J lost 4 bases.

Comment on this clone: The CDR3 end is not reached by the read, which stops 3 residues before it; the germline J gene fills it in. Different DNA sequences within this sample yield the same CDR3. V usage is TRBV5-1 and J usage is TRBJ2-1; 9 bases are shared with TRBD2. This CDR3 is 15 amino acids long. Trimming removed 3 bases from V and 0 bases from J; junction bases left unmatched: 1. From germline, CDR1 is SGHRS and CDR2 YFSETQ. Partial CDR3 DNA: TGCGCCAGCAGCTCGGGACTAGCCTCCTACAATGAG. This gives the protein CASSSGLASYNE. The full CDR3 protein reads CASSSGLASYNEQFF.

This clone was picked up many times. The observed sequence ends 3 residues before the CDR3 terminus, with the missing tail filled in from the germline J gene. The gene calls are TRBV2 and TRBJ2-7; the match to TRBD1 covers 9 bases. CDR1 is SNHLY, CDR2 FYNNEI, per germline. Trimming took 2 bases from V and 5 from J; bases not matched to a gene: 7. The CDR3 has 15 residues. CDR3 bases read: TGTGCCAGCAGTGAAATGGGACAGGGCATGAACGAG. Residues: CASSEMGQGMNE. The CDR3 in full is CASSEMGQGMNEQYF.

At least ten counts were recorded for this clone. Read coverage stops 3 residues before the CDR3 terminus; the germline J gene supplies the remainder. The chain uses TRBV7-2 and TRBJ1-6; 10 bases are a match to TRBD1. Germline V gene lookup returns CDR1 SGHTA and CDR2 FQGNSA. CDR3 length: 15 residues. With V trimmed by 5 bases and J by 9 bases, 7 bases remained unmatched. The CDR3 sequence: CASSEGTGVGSPLHF. The sequenced CDR3 bases are TGTGCCAGCAGCGAGGGGACAGGGGTAGGTTCACCC.

This clone appeared many times. Read data end 3 residues before the CDR3 end; the end is taken from the germline J gene. The V and J genes are TRBV12-3 or TRBV12-4 and TRBJ1-5; D remains unclear. The CDR3 runs 14 residues. V was pared by 2 bases and J by 3 bases, with 8 bases between. CDR3 DNA, as far as it was read: TGTGCCAGCAGTTTAATCCAGTTCAATCAGCCC. This encodes CASSLIQFNQP. The full CDR3 protein reads CASSLIQFNQPQHF.

This clone was recorded at least ten times. With the read ending 3 residues before the CDR3 end, the germline J gene is used to fill in that end. The chain links TRBV5-1 to TRBJ2-1; 9 nucleotides agree with TRBD2. This CDR3 contains 16 residues. CDR1 SGHRS and CDR2 YFSETQ come from the germline V gene. Trimming removed 4 bases from V and 5 bases from J; junction bases left unmatched: 10. CDR3 residues: CASSSFSGGENNEQFF. The sequenced part of the CDR3 DNA is TGCGCCAGCAGCAGCTTTAGCGGGGGTGAGAACAATGAG. The complete variable domain, with remaining parts taken from reference TRBV5-1 and TRBJ2-1, reads KAGVTQTPRYLIKTRGQQVTLSCSPISGHRSVSWYQQTPGQGLQFLFEYFSETQRNKGNFPGRFSGRQFSNSRSEMNVSTLELGDSALYLCASSSFSGGENNEQFFGPGTRLTVL.